A selection of T cell receptor beta chains follows, all from one sample in a study of blood T cell repertoires in COVID-19. Libraries were prepared by immunoSEQ multiplex PCR; TCRdb keeps only in-frame clonotypes and omits some of them. The repertoire holds nearly 55,000 clones, with around 83% as singletons. Input material: peripheral blood. The origin of the receptors is a man between 65 and 85 years old with active COVID-19. Both conserved end residues are part of each CDR3. The order of the fields is D gene, J gene, clone size, CDR3 length, V gene, CDR3 protein, CDR3 DNA. A D gene is named only where the DNA matches it firmly. Clone size, where shown, is once, few, many, or a class for clones that have expanded.

>.|TRBJ1-1|.|17|TRBV9
CASSVGGGISKNTEAFF
TGTGCCAGCAGCGTAGGAGGGGGTATTTCGAAGAACACTGAAGCTTTCTTT
>TRBD2|TRBJ2-5|.|18|TRBV3-1/TRBV3-2
CASSHRGALAGSQETQYF
TGTGCCAGCAGCCATCGGGGGGCGCTAGCGGGATCCCAAGAGACCCAGTACTTC
>TRBD1|TRBJ2-6|.|16|TRBV7-2
CASSSNRGPGANVLTF
TGTGCCAGCAGCTCTAACAGGGGTCCTGGGGCCAACGTCCTGACTTTC
>.|TRBJ1-2|.|16|TRBV5-8
CASSLRLIGVGYGYTF
TGTGCCAGCAGCTTAAGACTCATCGGGGTGGGGTATGGCTACACCTTC
>.|TRBJ1-1|.|13|TRBV4-3
CAGSYTGNTEAFF
TGCGCCGGCAGCTATACAGGGAACACTGAAGCTTTCTTT
>TRBD1|TRBJ1-5|.|16|TRBV6-6
CASSRSGTGRDQPQHF
TGTGCCAGCAGTCGAAGCGGGACAGGTAGGGATCAGCCCCAGCATTTT
>.|TRBJ1-1|.|14|TRBV3-1/TRBV3-2
CASSQDLANTEAFF
TGTGCCAGCAGCCAAGATTTGGCGAACACTGAAGCTTTCTTT
>TRBD1|TRBJ1-1|.|15|TRBV19
CATRLDRAMNTEAFF
TGTGCCACAAGACTGGACAGGGCCATGAACACTGAAGCTTTCTTT
>.|TRBJ2-3|.|13|TRBV6-5
CASSYRREDTQYF
TGTGCCAGCAGTTACCGGAGGGAAGATACGCAGTATTTT
>TRBD1|TRBJ2-7|.|16|TRBV15
CATSRVTGDSSYEQYF
TGTGCCACCAGCAGAGTTACAGGGGATAGCTCCTACGAGCAGTACTTC
>.|TRBJ2-3|.|14|TRBV5-1
CASSWGDSTDTQYF
TGCGCCAGCAGCTGGGGGGACAGCACAGATACGCAGTATTTT
>TRBD1|TRBJ1-1|.|14|TRBV4-1
CASSQDPTGSEAFF
TGCGCCAGCAGCCAAGATCCGACAGGGTCTGAAGCTTTCTTT
>TRBD1|TRBJ2-5|.|16|TRBV5-1
CASSSGTGTMGETQYF
TGCGCCAGCAGCTCGGGGACAGGGACCATGGGAGAGACCCAGTACTTC
>TRBD1|TRBJ1-1|once|14|TRBV6-5
CASRWGQMNTEAFF
TGTGCCAGCAGGTGGGGACAGATGAACACTGAAGCTTTCTTT
>.|TRBJ1-2|.|15|TRBV3-1/TRBV3-2
CASSHAGAAGYGYTF
TGTGCCAGCAGCCATGCAGGCGCAGCGGGCTATGGCTACACCTTC
>TRBD1|TRBJ2-2|.|15|TRBV7-3
CASSLTTGSTGELFF
TGTGCCAGCAGCTTAACGACAGGGAGCACCGGGGAGCTGTTTTTT
>.|TRBJ1-2|.|15|TRBV4-1
CASSQASLPDYGYTF
TGCGCCAGCAGCCAAGCCTCGCTTCCGGACTATGGCTACACCTTC
>TRBD1|TRBJ2-7|.|13|TRBV7-2
CASSFRQGYEQYF
TGTGCCAGCAGCTTCCGACAGGGCTACGAGCAGTACTTC
>TRBD1|TRBJ1-4|.|17|TRBV7-6
CASSLTLQGVANEKLFF
TGTGCCAGCAGCTTAACACTACAGGGGGTTGCTAATGAAAAACTGTTTTTT
>.|TRBJ1-1|.|15|TRBV21-1
CASSKEDTMNTEAFF
TGTGCCAGCAGCAAAGAGGACACCATGAACACTGAAGCTTTCTTT
>TRBD1|TRBJ2-5|.|14|TRBV7-2
CASSLGRGSETQYF
TGTGCCAGCAGCTTGGGCAGGGGGTCGGAGACCCAGTACTTC
>.|TRBJ2-5|.|17|TRBV7-6
CASSPIGGAAPQETQYF
TGTGCCAGCAGCCCCATTGGGGGGGCGGCCCCCCAAGAGACCCAGTACTTC
>.|TRBJ2-1|.|12|TRBV5-1
CASSTGINEQFF
TGCGCCAGCAGCACCGGGATAAATGAGCAGTTCTTC
>TRBD1|TRBJ1-2|.|15|TRBV19
CASSIEFPTGEGYTF
TGTGCCAGTAGTATAGAGTTCCCGACAGGGGAAGGCTACACCTTC
>.|TRBJ1-1|.|15|TRBV5-6
CASSPEPGTRTEAFF
TGTGCCAGCAGCCCCGAACCAGGGACTAGGACTGAAGCTTTCTTT
>TRBD2|TRBJ2-5|.|15|TRBV14
CASSPGLAGGQTQYF
TGTGCCAGCAGCCCCGGACTAGCGGGGGGCCAGACCCAGTACTTC
>.|TRBJ1-4|.|13|TRBV12-3/TRBV12-4
CASSLRINEKLFF
TGTGCCAGCAGTTTGAGAATTAATGAAAAACTGTTTTTT
>TRBD1|TRBJ2-7|once|13|TRBV18
CASSPGTGGWQYF
TGTGCCAGCTCACCAGGGACAGGGGGTTGGCAGTACTTC
>.|TRBJ1-5|few|14|TRBV24-1
CATSDGQSVRPQHF
TGTGCCACCAGTGATGGGCAGTCCGTTCGGCCCCAGCATTTT
>TRBD1|TRBJ2-5|.|13|TRBV7-2
CASTEGTVETQYF
TGTGCCAGCACCGAAGGGACAGTGGAGACCCAGTACTTC
>TRBD1|TRBJ1-6|.|15|TRBV4-3
CASSQDDRGNSPLHF
TGCGCCAGCAGCCAAGACGACAGGGGTAATTCACCCCTCCACTTT
>.|TRBJ1-5|.|13|TRBV11-2
CASSRRDNQPQHF
TGTGCCAGCAGCCGTCGGGACAACCAGCCCCAGCATTTT
>.|TRBJ1-3|.|15|TRBV19
CASMGTGFSGNTIYF
TGTGCCAGTATGGGGACTGGCTTCTCTGGAAACACCATATATTTT
>TRBD2|TRBJ2-5|.|15|TRBV4-2
CASSQGLAGFITQYF
TGTGCCAGCAGCCAAGGCCTAGCGGGGTTCATTACCCAGTACTTC
>TRBD1|TRBJ2-5|.|14|TRBV5-4
CASSGDRGDETQYF
TGTGCCAGCAGCGGGGACAGGGGGGACGAGACCCAGTACTTC
>.|TRBJ2-6|.|15|TRBV18
CASSPGNSGANVLTF
TGTGCCAGCTCACCCGGGAATTCTGGGGCCAACGTCCTGACTTTC
>.|TRBJ2-1|.|15|TRBV5-1
CASSLVGSSYNEQFF
TGCGCCAGCAGCTTGGTGGGGAGCTCCTACAATGAGCAGTTCTTC
>TRBD1|TRBJ2-3|once|14|TRBV2
CASSFGQGTDTQYF
TGTGCCAGCAGCTTTGGACAGGGGACAGATACGCAGTATTTT
>TRBD1|TRBJ1-2|.|17|TRBV5-1
CASSDPGQGSGKYGYTF
TGCGCCAGCAGCGACCCGGGACAGGGGAGCGGCAAGTATGGCTACACCTTC
>.|TRBJ2-1|.|12|TRBV9
CASSVPSGEQFF
TGTGCCAGCAGCGTTCCTAGTGGCGAGCAGTTCTTC
>.|TRBJ1-1|once|15|TRBV24-1
CATSGAREGDTEAFF
TGTGCCACCAGTGGGGCGAGGGAGGGGGACACTGAAGCTTTCTTT
>.|TRBJ1-1|.|17|TRBV7-9
CASSPYQGSSENTEAFF
TGTGCCAGCAGCCCTTACCAGGGGAGTTCGGAAAACACTGAAGCTTTCTTT